This T cell receptor beta chain was sequenced for a study of T cell repertoires in cytomegalovirus infection. In the study overall: Through public TCR beta signatures, both CMV infection and matching HLA type were indicated. Study-wide results and caveats: The cumulative frequency of public TCR beta families identified carriers of CMV plus the relevant HLA. What dominated the ex vivo response were HLA-C-restricted CMV-specific TCR beta clonotypes.

This clonotype was detected a few times. Its antigen remains unknown. Each CDR3 protein gets one entry after TCRdb re-called the reads with MiXCR. The table has 150,000 to 200,000 distinct CDR3 sequences, about an eighth seen once. CDR1 DFQATT and CDR2 SNEGSKA come from the germline V gene (reference sequence). The CDR3 is 13 amino acids. Trimming removed 6 bases from V and 4 bases from J; junction bases left unmatched: 8. Specimen: PBMCs. The receptor was isolated from a human donor in good health (CMV status not recorded). Some clones in this sample may be carry-over from other donors' samples. The rearrangement links TRBV20-1 to TRBJ1-2; 7 nucleotides match TRBD1. CDR3 loop: CSALERTGYGYTF. The CDR3 coding sequence is TGCAGTGCCCTAGAGAGGACAGGCTATGGCTACACCTTC.